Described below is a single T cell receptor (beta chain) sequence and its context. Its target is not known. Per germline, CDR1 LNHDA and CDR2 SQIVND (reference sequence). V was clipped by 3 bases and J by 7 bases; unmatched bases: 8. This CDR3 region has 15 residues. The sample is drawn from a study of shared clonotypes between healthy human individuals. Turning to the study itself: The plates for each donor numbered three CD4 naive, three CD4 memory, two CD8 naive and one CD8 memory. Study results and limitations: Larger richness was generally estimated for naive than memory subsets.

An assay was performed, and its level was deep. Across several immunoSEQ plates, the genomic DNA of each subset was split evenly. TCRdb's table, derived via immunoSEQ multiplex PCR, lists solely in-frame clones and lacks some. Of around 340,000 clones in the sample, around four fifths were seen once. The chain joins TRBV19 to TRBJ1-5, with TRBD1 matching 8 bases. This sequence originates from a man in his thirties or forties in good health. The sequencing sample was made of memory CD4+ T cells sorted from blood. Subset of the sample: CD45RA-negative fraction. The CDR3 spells CASSIGQGQGQPQHF. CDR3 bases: TGTGCCAGTAGTATTGGACAGGGCCAGGGCCAGCCCCAGCATTTT.